The 2 T cell receptor beta chains listed next were all sequenced from one sample in a study of technical replicates of blood from a handful of donors. Only in-frame clones appear in the TCRdb table, and some are missing; sequencing was by immunoSEQ multiplex PCR. The sample includes more than 90,000 clones, around 95% seen only once; the top ten take roughly 0.2%. The sequencing sample was made of T cells isolated from PBMCs. The receptors shown here come from a human donor in good health.

V is TRBV6-5 and J is TRBJ2-7, with 11 bases fitting TRBD2. From germline, CDR1 is MNHEY and CDR2 SVGAGI. CDR3 length equals 14 residues. The trim removed 2 bases at V and 6 bases at J, leaving 3 bases unmatched. CDR3 sequence reads: CASSYGLAGGEQYF. CDR3 DNA: TGTGCCAGCAGTTACGGGCTAGCGGGAGGCGAGCAGTACTTC.

The chain links TRBV10-3 to TRBJ2-2; D possibly corresponds to TRBD1 (5 bases). The germline V gene has CDR1 ENHRY and CDR2 SYGVKD. The CDR3 loop spans 13 amino acids. Trimming left V 4 bases short and J 4 bases short, with 7 bases between. CDR3 amino acids: CAISGQSTGELFF. CDR3 sequence (DNA): TGTGCCATCAGTGGACAGTCCACCGGGGAGCTGTTTTTT.